This T cell receptor beta chain is drawn from a study of T-cell reconstitution after alpha-beta-depleted transplantation in children. This clonotype was recorded many times. Unique molecular identifiers were incorporated when the TCRbeta library was constructed. TCRdb re-called the PCR reads through MiXCR, storing one row per CDR3 protein. Of 200,000 to 300,000 distinct CDR3 sequences listed, 9.5% to 15% are singletons. Germline-derived CDR1 and CDR2 are DFQATT and SNEGSKA (reference sequence). CDR3 length: 10 residues. V lost 3 bases and J lost 11, with 9 bases in between. The clonotype comes from a human donor who donated a stem cell graft to a child with acute lymphoblastic leukemia. Sequenced material: PBMCs from the stem cell graft donor, taken from the stem cell graft. This chain connects TRBV20-1 to TRBJ2-3; no definite D call. CDR3 nucleotides: TGCAGTGCTAGTTCGCAAAGGCAGTATTTT. Its translation: CSASSQRQYF.